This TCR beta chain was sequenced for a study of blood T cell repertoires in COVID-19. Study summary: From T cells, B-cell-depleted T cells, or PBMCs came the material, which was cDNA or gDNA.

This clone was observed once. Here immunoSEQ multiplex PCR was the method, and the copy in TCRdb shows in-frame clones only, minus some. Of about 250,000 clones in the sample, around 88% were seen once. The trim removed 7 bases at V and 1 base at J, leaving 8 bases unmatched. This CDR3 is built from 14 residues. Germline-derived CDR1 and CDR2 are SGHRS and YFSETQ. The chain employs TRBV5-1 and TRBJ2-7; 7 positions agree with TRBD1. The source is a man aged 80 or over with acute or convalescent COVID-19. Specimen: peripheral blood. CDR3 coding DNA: TGCGCCAGCCTCCGGGACAGCTCATCCTACGAGCAGTACTTC. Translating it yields CASLRDSSSYEQYF. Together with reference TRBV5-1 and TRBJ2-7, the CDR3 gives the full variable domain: KAGVTQTPRYLIKTRGQQVTLSCSPISGHRSVSWYQQTPGQGLQFLFEYFSETQRNKGNFPGRFSGRQFSNSRSEMNVSTLELGDSALYLCASLRDSSSYEQYFGPGTRLTVT.